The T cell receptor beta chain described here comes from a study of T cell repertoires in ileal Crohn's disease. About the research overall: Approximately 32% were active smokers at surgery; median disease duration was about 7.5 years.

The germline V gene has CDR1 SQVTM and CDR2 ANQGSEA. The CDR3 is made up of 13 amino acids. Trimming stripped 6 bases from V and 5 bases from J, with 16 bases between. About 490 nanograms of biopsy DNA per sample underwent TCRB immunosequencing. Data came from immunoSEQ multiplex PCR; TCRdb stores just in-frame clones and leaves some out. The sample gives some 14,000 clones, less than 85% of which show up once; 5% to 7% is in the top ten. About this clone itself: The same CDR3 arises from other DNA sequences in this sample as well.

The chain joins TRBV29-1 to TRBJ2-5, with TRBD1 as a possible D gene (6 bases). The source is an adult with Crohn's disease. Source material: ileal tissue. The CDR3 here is CSVGASVGETQYF. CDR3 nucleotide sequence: TGCAGCGTGGGGGCTTCCGTTGGGGAGACCCAGTACTTC.